This T cell receptor (beta chain) was identified during a study of blood T cell repertoires in COVID-19. V was clipped by 0 bases and J by 9 bases, with 13 bases between them. The CDR3 extends over 14 amino acids. Germline loops: CDR1 SGHRS, CDR2 YFSETQ. Sequencing was performed with immunoSEQ multiplex PCR; in TCRdb, only in-frame clones are kept and a portion is missing. The table records about 140,000 clones, 65% to 90% of them present only once. Sequenced sample: peripheral blood. This clonotype originated in a man aged 45-65 years with acute or convalescent COVID-19. The chain employs TRBV5-1 and TRBJ2-1, with a weak D call TRBD2 (6 bases). CDR3 region: CASSLEPSAPEQFF. The CDR3 coding sequence is TGCGCCAGCAGCTTGGAACCTAGCGCGCCTGAGCAGTTCTTC.